A single sample gave rise to the 25 T cell receptor beta chains below, sequenced in a study of cytotoxic CD8 clonotypes in ibrutinib-treated CLL. Measured with immunoSEQ multiplex PCR; TCRdb has only the in-frame clones, and not every one. The repertoire consists of 15,000 or so clones, with 55% to 80% occurring once and the leading ten covering 20% to 30%. Material: PBMCs, obtained after 12 months of ibrutinib treatment. These receptors originate from a human donor with chronic lymphocytic leukemia.

This clone was detected once. V gene TRBV6-4 combines with J gene TRBJ2-3; 9 bases align to TRBD1. J gave up 5 bases and V 6 bases, and 3 bases lay outside the gene matches. CDR1 is MRHNA and CDR2 is SNTAGT in the germline V gene. CDR3 size: 13 residues. As DNA, the CDR3 is TGTGCCAGCAGACAGGGGGCTGGAGATACGCAGTATTTT. Translating it yields CASRQGAGDTQYF.

The rearrangement uses TRBV10-1 and TRBJ1-1, with D possibly matching TRBD1 (6 bases). CDR1 and CDR2 from the germline V gene are WNHNN and SYGVQD (reference sequence). The CDR3 consists of 14 residues. V was trimmed by 5 bases and J by 5 bases, leaving 15 bases between them. This chain's CDR3 is CASSQNRDNTEAFF. The DNA of the CDR3 is TGCGCCAGCAGTCAGAACAGGGATAATACTGAAGCTTTCTTT.

The CDR3 reads CASSVYGTEEETQYF. CDR3 DNA: TGTGCCAGCAGCGTATACGGGACAGAGGAAGAGACCCAGTACTTC. The rearrangement links TRBV5-5 to TRBJ2-5; 7 positions match TRBD1. After removal of 4 bases from V and 3 bases from J, the junction contained 9 bases not matched to a gene. The CDR3 runs to 15 residues. Germline V gene sequence: CDR1 SGHKS, CDR2 YYEKEE (reference sequence).

This clone has a handful of counts. The J gene is TRBJ2-1, the V gene TRBV7-9; weak D call: TRBD2 (5 bases). From germline, CDR1 is SEHNR and CDR2 FQNEAQ (reference sequence). This CDR3 spans 15 amino acids. V lost 1 base and J lost 4, with 11 bases in between. The CDR3 sequence is CASSLGSSPYNEQFF. CDR3 DNA: TGTGCCAGCAGCTTAGGGTCTAGCCCGTACAATGAGCAGTTCTTC.

The CDR3 loop is CASSICTRLQSRANVLTF. DNA of the CDR3: TGTGCCAGCAGCATTTGTACACGCTTACAAAGTCGGGCCAACGTCCTGACTTTC. The gene calls are TRBV7-3 and TRBJ2-6; D not resolved. CDR1 is SGHTA and CDR2 is FQGTGA in the germline V gene. Trimming left V 5 bases short and J 5 bases short, with 22 bases between. The CDR3 is 18 residues long.

V and J are TRBV6-5 and TRBJ2-7; D possibly corresponds to TRBD2 (6 bases). This CDR3 is built from 13 residues. Per the germline V gene, CDR1 is MNHEY and CDR2 is SVGAGI. Trimming took 6 bases from V and 0 from J, leaving 9 bases between them. Written as DNA, the CDR3 is TGTGCCAGCAGAGCCGGGGGCTCCTACGAGCAGTACTTC. Amino acids: CASRAGGSYEQYF.

Of note for this clone: One end of the junction fails to match germline, which may point to a read error. The chain combines TRBV6-5 with TRBJ2-2; D is uncertain. CDR1 and CDR2 from the germline V gene are MNHEY and SVGAGI. This CDR3 spans 14 amino acids. CDR3 region: CASSPQRNAGELFF. CDR3 DNA sequence: TGTGCCAGCAGCCCCCAGAGGAACGCCGGGGAGCTGTTTTTT.

This clone was picked up a small number of times. The chain joins TRBV6-5 to TRBJ2-7; possibly TRBD1 for D (6 bases). The CDR3 is 14 amino acids. V lost 5 bases to trimming and J lost 5 bases, with 16 bases between them. CDR1 is MNHEY and CDR2 is SVGAGI in the germline V gene. The CDR3 region is CASSRGWQGNEQYF. The CDR3 bases are TGTGCCAGCAGTCGCGGTTGGCAGGGGAACGAGCAGTACTTC.

V usage is TRBV5-1 and J usage is TRBJ1-4; D may be TRBD1 (5 bases). With 5 bases removed from V and 0 bases from J, the gap between germline ends came to 20 bases. The CDR3 covers 18 residues. Germline CDR1 is SGHRS and CDR2 is YFSETQ. Here the CDR3 DNA reads TGCGCCAGCAGTCTAGTACCCGGGGGACGATCAACTAATGAAAAACTGTTTTTT. It specifies CASSLVPGGRSTNEKLFF.

V gene TRBV7-9 combines with J gene TRBJ2-1; D possibly corresponds to TRBD2 (7 bases). CDR1 and CDR2 from the germline V gene are SEHNR and FQNEAQ (reference sequence). This CDR3 is 16 amino acids long. The V and J ends lost 5 bases and 9 bases respectively, with 23 bases between them. CDR3 nucleotide sequence: TGTGCCAGCAGCGTCCCGAGGGGGAGCGGGGCCGGTGAGCAGTTCTTC. Translated: CASSVPRGSGAGEQFF.

The chain employs TRBV28 and TRBJ2-1, with TRBD2 identical over 8 bases. The CDR3 contains 14 residues. Germline V lookup: CDR1 MDHEN, CDR2 SYDVKM. V was pared by 6 bases and J by 4 bases, with 5 bases of the junction left unmatched. DNA of the CDR3: TGTGCCAGCAGCCGGGGGGGTGGTTACAATGAGCAGTTCTTC. Amino acid sequence: CASSRGGGYNEQFF.

V and J are TRBV4-1 and TRBJ2-1, with 10 bases fitting TRBD2. Germline-derived CDR1 and CDR2 are MGHRA and YSYEKL. Trimming removed 3 bases from V and 0 bases from J; junction bases left unmatched: 5. The CDR3 runs to 17 residues. The CDR3 nucleotides are TGCGCCAGCAGCCAGGGACTAGCGACTAGCTCCTACAATGAGCAGTTCTTC. Translated: CASSQGLATSSYNEQFF.

V is TRBV9 and J is TRBJ2-1; TRBD2 matches at 10 bases. Germline V gene data show CDR1 as SGDLS and CDR2 as YYNGEE. The V gene end was trimmed by 3 bases and the J gene end by 7 bases; junction bases not matched to a gene: 7. The CDR3 is made up of 15 amino acids. The CDR3 here is CASSALAGDGNEQFF. The DNA for the CDR3 is TGTGCCAGCAGCGCCCTAGCGGGAGACGGGAATGAGCAGTTCTTC. The whole variable domain, remainder taken from reference TRBV9 and TRBJ2-1, is DSGVTQTPKHLITATGQRVTLRCSPRSGDLSVYWYQQSLDQGLQFLIQYYNGEERAKGNILERFSAQQFPDLHSELNLSSLELGDSALYFCASSALAGDGNEQFFGPGTRLTVL.

The chain carries TRBV5-1 and TRBJ2-2; TRBD1 is a possible D gene (7 bases). The CDR3 sequence is 16 residues long. The ends were cut back, 4 bases at V and 4 bases at J, with 17 bases in the middle. Germline CDR1 SGHRS, CDR2 YFSETQ. CDR3 protein: CASSPPRGVGTGELFF. As DNA, the CDR3 is TGCGCCAGCAGCCCCCCCAGGGGGGTGGGCACCGGGGAGCTGTTTTTT.

This clone has a handful of counts. This chain uses TRBV27 with TRBJ1-2; possible D gene TRBD1, 6 bases. Germline V gene data show CDR1 as MNHEY and CDR2 as SMNVEV (reference sequence). V dropped 6 bases and J dropped 6 bases, with 29 bases sitting between them. The CDR3 runs to 18 residues. The CDR3 sequence: CASRDAGALSSRGHGYTF. The CDR3 DNA sequence: TGTGCCAGCAGGGACGCAGGGGCCCTCTCCTCTCGAGGCCATGGCTACACCTTC.

This clone is a singleton in its sample. This chain links TRBV7-6 with TRBJ2-3, with a weak D call TRBD1 (6 bases). The CDR3 length is 16 residues. Germline values: CDR1 SGHVS, CDR2 FNYEAQ. Trimming removed 3 bases at V and 1 base at J, with 14 bases between. Here the CDR3 DNA reads TGTGCCAGCAGCTTTTTAGGGGGAGAAGGCACAGATACGCAGTATTTT. It translates to CASSFLGGEGTDTQYF.

This chain joins TRBV2 and TRBJ1-2, with 7 nucleotides matching TRBD1. V trimming: 2 bases; J trimming: 4 bases; junction bases outside the gene matches: 7. Germline-derived CDR1 and CDR2 are SNHLY and FYNNEI. The CDR3 runs to 15 residues. CDR3 protein: CASSEYAGGSYGYTF. CDR3 nucleotide sequence: TGTGCCAGCAGTGAATATGCAGGGGGGTCCTATGGCTACACCTTC.

The chain couples TRBV25-1 to TRBJ2-5; D is uncertain. The germline V gene encodes CDR1 MGHDK and CDR2 SYGVNS. The V end lost 4 bases, the J end lost 2 bases, and 5 bases lay between the germline ends. The CDR3 spans 12 residues. The CDR3 loop reads CASSGQQETQYF. The CDR3, as DNA: TGTGCCAGCAGTGGCCAGCAAGAGACCCAGTACTTC.

The chain links TRBV5-1 to TRBJ2-2; D remains ambiguous. V lost 4 bases and J 2 bases, leaving 15 bases between the germline ends. The CDR3 is 16 amino acids. Germline V lookup: CDR1 SGHRS, CDR2 YFSETQ. CDR3 sequence: CASSTSIGLNTGELFF. Written as DNA, the CDR3 is TGCGCCAGCAGCACCTCCATTGGCCTAAACACCGGGGAGCTGTTTTTT.

V is TRBV18 and J is TRBJ2-1, with 14 bases lining up with TRBD2. Germline V gives CDR1 KGHSH, CDR2 LQKENI. J was trimmed by 12 bases and V by 2 bases; bases with no gene match: 9. The CDR3 loop spans 16 amino acids. The CDR3 region has the DNA TGTGCCAGCTCACCAAAAGCGGGACTAGCGGGAGAGGTGCAGTTCTTC. Translating gives CASSPKAGLAGEVQFF. Full variable domain (missing parts from reference TRBV18 and TRBJ2-1): NAGVMQNPRHLVRRRGQEARLRCSPMKGHSHVYWYRQLPEEGLKFMVYLQKENIIDESGMPKERFSAEFPKEGPSILRIQQVVRGDSAAYFCASSPKAGLAGEVQFFGPGTRLTVL.

The V call is TRBV5-4, the J call TRBJ2-5, with 7 positions matching TRBD2. This CDR3 is 14 amino acids long. Per germline, CDR1 SGHNT and CDR2 YYREEE (reference sequence). The junction had 4 bases not matched to a gene; V was cut back by 0 bases and J by 5 bases. The CDR3 coding sequence is TGTGCCAGCAGCTTGGGGGGACTATGGGAGACCCAGTACTTC. This gives the protein CASSLGGLWETQYF.

The CDR3 spells CASSQGTRRLLGPQHF. Written as DNA, the CDR3 is TGTGCCAGCAGTCAGGGGACGCGACGCCTACTAGGGCCCCAGCATTTT. J is TRBJ1-5 and V is TRBV28, with a tentative D call TRBD1 (6 bases). The CDR3 is 16 amino acids. V was clipped by 5 bases and J by 9 bases, with 23 bases between them. Germline values: CDR1 MDHEN, CDR2 SYDVKM.

The chain has TRBV5-1 and TRBJ2-1; tentative D call: TRBD2 (9 bases). CDR1 is SGHRS, CDR2 YFSETQ, per germline. This CDR3 is built from 18 residues. Deletions cut 0 bases from V and 6 bases from J, with 22 bases between. The CDR3 loop is CASSLETGVAGGRNEQFF. Here the CDR3 DNA reads TGCGCCAGCAGCTTGGAGACAGGGGTGGCGGGAGGGCGCAATGAGCAGTTCTTC.

The chain employs TRBV11-3 and TRBJ2-3, with a possible D match to TRBD2 (6 bases). The CDR3 sequence is 16 residues long. CDR1 SGHNT and CDR2 YENEEA come from the germline V gene. Trimming cost V 1 base and J 0 bases, with 11 bases left between them. CDR3 DNA: TGTGCCAGCAGCTTAGCGGGACTGGCTAGCACAGATACGCAGTATTTT. This translates into CASSLAGLASTDTQYF. Drawing the rest from reference TRBV11-3 and TRBJ2-3, the complete variable domain is EAGVVQSPRYKIIEKKQPVAFWCNPISGHNTLYWYLQNLGQGPELLIRYENEEAVDDSQLPKDRFSAERLKGVDSTLKIQPAELGDSAVYLCASSLAGLASTDTQYFGPGTRLTVL.

This chain uses TRBV7-9 with TRBJ2-5, with TRBD2 as a possible D gene (6 bases). V shed 6 bases and J shed 1 base, with 12 bases lying between them. The CDR3 length is 14 residues. CDR1 is SEHNR, CDR2 FQNEAQ, per germline (reference sequence). This chain's CDR3 is CASRTPSAQETQYF. DNA of the CDR3: TGTGCCAGCAGGACTCCTAGCGCCCAAGAGACCCAGTACTTC.